This T cell receptor beta chain was sequenced during a study of Ad26.COV2.S vaccination and SARS-CoV-2 variants. Overall study context: Donor joined the COV1001 Ad26.COV2.S trial arm.

Trimming shortened V by 1 base and J by 4 bases, and 16 bases separated the two germline ends. This CDR3 spans 16 amino acids. Germline-derived CDR1 and CDR2 are SNHLY and FYNNEI. The repertoire was sequenced with immunoSEQ multiplex PCR; TCRdb's copy has only in-frame clones and lacks some. Of some 400,000 clones in the sample, over 75% are singletons; the top ten hold around 2%. The treatment is: roughly 20 received Ad26.COV2.S at low or high dose, single or two shots; 5 received placebo; per-sample allocation not given. Vaccine and placebo recipients were sampled on day 63 after the first injection.

Sequenced material: peripheral blood, taken in a trial of Ad26.COV2.S vaccine versus placebo. This TCR came from a person between 18 and 65 years old who received the Ad26.COV2.S COVID-19 vaccine or a placebo. The V call is TRBV2, the J call TRBJ1-2; the D is unclear. The chain's CDR3 is CASSEGVHTIPYGYTF. DNA for the CDR3: TGTGCCAGCAGTGAAGGGGTACATACGATTCCCTATGGCTACACCTTC.